This is a list of T cell receptor beta chains from one sample in a study of T-cell memory formation after mild COVID-19. Using its own MiXCR run on the 5' RACE reads, TCRdb lists one record per CDR3 protein. The table has more than 350,000 distinct CDR3 sequences, around 21% seen once. Sequenced: PBMCs or a T cell subset sorted from them (not recorded which). The receptors shown here come from an adult woman who had mild COVID-19 (a few samples of this study predate the infection). Cell type and time point are not known. CDR3s include the opening cysteine and the closing phenylalanine or tryptophan. A D gene is named only where the DNA matches it firmly. Not every row has a clone size; where given, it reads once, few, many or a size class.

TRBJ1-1 | . | TRBV7-9 | many | CASSLGDDTEAFF | TGTGCCAGCAGCTTAGGGGACGACACTGAAGCTTTCTTT
TRBJ2-1 | TRBD1 | TRBV5-1 | many | CASSFAPGQGGYEQFF | TGCGCCAGCAGCTTTGCTCCGGGACAGGGGGGCTATGAGCAGTTCTTC
TRBJ2-1 | . | TRBV5-1 | . | CASSFNSRDGQFF | TGCGCCAGCAGCTTTAACAGTCGTGATGGGCAGTTCTTC
TRBJ1-1 | . | TRBV5-1 | once | CASSQGVGGGTEAFF | TGCGCCAGCAGCCAGGGCGTTGGGGGGGGCACTGAAGCTTTCTTT
TRBJ2-7 | TRBD1 | TRBV5-5 | . | CASSLETGGSWEQYF | TGTGCCAGCAGCTTGGAGACAGGGGGCTCGTGGGAGCAGTACTTC
TRBJ1-5 | . | TRBV5-5 | . | CASSLGGQVTNQPQHF | TGTGCCAGCAGCTTGGGTGGACAAGTCACCAATCAGCCCCAGCATTTT
TRBJ1-5 | . | TRBV27 | many | CASSPVDSRNQPQHF | TGTGCCAGCAGTCCCGTAGACAGTCGGAATCAGCCCCAGCATTTT
TRBJ2-7 | . | TRBV5-1 | many | CASSLGQGDEQYF | TGCGCCAGCAGCTTGGGGCAGGGAGACGAGCAGTACTTC
TRBJ1-3 | . | TRBV9 | . | CASSVEPGTDSGNTIYF | TGTGCCAGCAGCGTAGAACCAGGGACGGACTCTGGAAACACCATATATTTT
TRBJ2-1 | . | TRBV12-3/TRBV12-4 | . | CASSPNRIQYNEQFF | TGTGCCAGCAGTCCCAACCGCATCCAATACAATGAGCAGTTCTTC
TRBJ2-7 | . | TRBV5-1 | . | CASSLEMRNAWLNYEQYF | TGCGCCAGCAGCTTGGAAATGCGGAACGCGTGGTTAAACTACGAGCAGTACTTC
TRBJ2-7 | . | TRBV12-3/TRBV12-4 | few | CASSRVAGGEQYF | TGTGCCAGCAGTCGGGTTGCTGGGGGGGAGCAGTACTTC
TRBJ1-1 | . | TRBV20-1 | . | CSGNGGTDTEAFF | TGCAGTGGTAATGGGGGGACCGACACTGAAGCTTTCTTT
TRBJ2-1 | . | TRBV9 | . | CASSRLAYNEQFF | TGTGCCAGCAGCCGACTGGCTTACAATGAGCAGTTCTTC
TRBJ1-2 | . | TRBV9 | . | CASSHRAYGYTF | TGTGCCAGCAGCCATCGGGCGTACGGCTACACCTTC
TRBJ1-6 | . | TRBV11-2 | . | CASSPIRDGYSPLHF | TGTGCCAGCAGCCCTATCCGGGACGGTTATTCACCCCTCCACTTT
TRBJ1-5 | . | TRBV9 | . | CASSLRESNQPQHF | TGTGCCAGCAGCCTCCGAGAAAGCAATCAGCCCCAGCATTTT